This T cell receptor beta chain was found in a study of blood T cell repertoires in COVID-19 (dated by TCRdb to the early 2020s). General notes on the study: Samples from collaborators originated in the United States, Italy and Spain and spanned both the acute and convalescent phases of COVID-19. The material from the prospective study consisted of cDNA or gDNA derived from T cells, B-cell-depleted T cells, or PBMCs. The dataset comprised deeply sampled blood TCRbeta repertoires from subjects exposed to, actively infected with, or recovered from COVID-19. The repertoires were released in a freely available public database meant as a resource for research on the immune response to SARS-CoV-2. The samples were drawn from two sources: the first 160 participants of the ongoing ImmuneRACE study, and 1,000 to 1,500 subjects contributed by 6 global collaborators. A de-identified subject ID, COVID-19 status, age in years and sex were almost always included in the sample metadata. HLA class I and class II types, where available, came from metadata supplied by the sample provider rather than from assay-based typing. Broader findings and caveats from the paper: How much clinical and demographic metadata was included differed by source and by participant, and the metadata was provided uncurated.

Remarks on this clone: Its antigen remains undetermined. Base qualities were left out, and no much larger clone turns up one base away.

Enrolling through a virtual design, the prospective study's participants ranged in age from roughly 18 to 89 years and lived across around 25 United States geographic areas. In the prospective study, cohorts were assigned on the basis of participant-reported clinical history obtained from a screening survey and a study questionnaire. Recovered participants in ImmuneRACE Cohort 3 were defined as having two consecutive negative NP/OP PCR tests, clearance from a healthcare professional, or resolution of symptoms. In the prospective study, whole blood, serum and a nasopharyngeal or oropharyngeal swab were collected from each participant by mobile phlebotomists. Prospective study participants could optionally give additional blood draws and questionnaires over an approximately two-month period. Blood samples from the prospective study were shipped frozen or at room temperature prior to DNA extraction.

TCRbeta CDR3 regions were amplified from genomic DNA using the immunoSEQ Assay, a bias-controlled multiplex PCR. The study's processing was this. Within the assay, amplification of reference gene primers was used to estimate how many nucleated cells each sample contained. To quantify the absolute abundance of each unique TCRbeta CDR3 rearrangement, sequence reads were collapsed and filtered. For each sample, productive Simpson clonality was calculated as the square root of Simpson's diversity index across productive rearrangements. As stored in TCRdb, this immuneACCESS dataset retains in-frame rearrangements with V and J assigned. A fraction of the clones does not appear; measured against another copy, unresolved V genes explain less than half of the discrepancy, and the remainder lacks a known reason. V and J calls and clone size come straight from that table; D and trimming were deduced from the DNA. This sample has 150,000 or so clones in its table, and about 90% of those were observed once. Clones ranked in the top ten supply about 7% of the sample.

The CDR3 holds 14 amino acids from the cysteine to the phenylalanine. Only the CDR3 DNA is retained, 42 bases long and in frame from the first base. V is trimmed back by 6 bases and J by 5 bases, and the junction contains 7 bases that no gene match accounts for. CDR1 MNHEY and CDR2 SVGAGI are derived from the germline V gene. Sequencing input: PBMCs or T cells enriched from blood (not recorded which). Recombination connected TRBV6-5 to TRBJ1-1, and 9 bases in between align with TRBD1. The sequence came from a woman aged 45-60 years who had recovered from COVID-19. In nucleotide form, the sequence is TGTGCCAGCAGATACCGGGACAGGGTTACTGAAGCTTTCTTT. It is translated as CASRYRDRVTEAFF.